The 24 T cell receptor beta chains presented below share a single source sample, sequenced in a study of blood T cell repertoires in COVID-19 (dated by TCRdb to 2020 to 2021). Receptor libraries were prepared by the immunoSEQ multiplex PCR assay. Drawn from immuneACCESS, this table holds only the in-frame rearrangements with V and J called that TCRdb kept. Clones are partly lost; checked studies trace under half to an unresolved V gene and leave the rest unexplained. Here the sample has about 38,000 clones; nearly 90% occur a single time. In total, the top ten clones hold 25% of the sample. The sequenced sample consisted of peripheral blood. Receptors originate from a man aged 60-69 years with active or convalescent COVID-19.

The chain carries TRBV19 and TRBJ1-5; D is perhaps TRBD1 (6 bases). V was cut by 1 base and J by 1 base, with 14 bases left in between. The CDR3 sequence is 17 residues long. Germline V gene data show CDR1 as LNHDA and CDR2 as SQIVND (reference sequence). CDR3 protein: CASSIGRGAQSNQPQHF. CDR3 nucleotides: TGTGCCAGTAGTATAGGGCGGGGGGCTCAGAGCAATCAGCCCCAGCATTTT.

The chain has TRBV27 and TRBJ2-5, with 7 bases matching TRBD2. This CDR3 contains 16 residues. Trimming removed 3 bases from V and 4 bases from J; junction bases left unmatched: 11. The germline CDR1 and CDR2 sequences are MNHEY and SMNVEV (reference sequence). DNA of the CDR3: TGTGCCAGCAGTTTCGCGCCCTCTAGCGGCCTAGAGACCCAGTACTTC. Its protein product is CASSFAPSSGLETQYF.

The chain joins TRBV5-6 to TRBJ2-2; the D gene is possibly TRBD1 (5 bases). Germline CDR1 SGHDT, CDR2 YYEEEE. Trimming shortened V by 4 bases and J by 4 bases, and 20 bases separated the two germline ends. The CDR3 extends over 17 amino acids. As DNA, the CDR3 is TGTGCCAGCAGCCTTGGGAAGGGGTCTTTGAGCACCGGGGAGCTGTTTTTT. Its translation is CASSLGKGSLSTGELFF. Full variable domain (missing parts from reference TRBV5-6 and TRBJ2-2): DAGVTQSPTHLIKTRGQQVTLRCSPKSGHDTVSWYQQALGQGPQFIFQYYEEEERQRGNFPDRFSGHQFPNYSSELNVNALLLGDSALYLCASSLGKGSLSTGELFFGEGSRLTVL.

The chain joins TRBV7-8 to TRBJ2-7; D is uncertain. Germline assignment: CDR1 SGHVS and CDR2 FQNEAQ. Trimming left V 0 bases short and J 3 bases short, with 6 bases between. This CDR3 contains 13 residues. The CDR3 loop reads CASSLARDYEQYF. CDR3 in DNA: TGTGCCAGCAGCTTAGCGCGAGACTACGAGCAGTACTTC.

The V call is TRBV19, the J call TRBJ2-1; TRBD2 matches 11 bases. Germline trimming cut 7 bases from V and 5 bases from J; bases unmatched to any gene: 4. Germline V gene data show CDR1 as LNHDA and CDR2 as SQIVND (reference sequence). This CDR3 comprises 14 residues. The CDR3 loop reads CASNLGLADNEQFF. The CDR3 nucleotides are TGTGCCAGTAACCTGGGACTAGCGGACAATGAGCAGTTCTTC.

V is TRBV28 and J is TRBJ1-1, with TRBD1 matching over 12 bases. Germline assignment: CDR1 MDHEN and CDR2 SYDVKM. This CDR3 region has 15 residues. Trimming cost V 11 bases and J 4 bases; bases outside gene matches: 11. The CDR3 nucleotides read TGTGCCGAGGCGGGACAGGGGGCTTTTGGCACTGAAGCTTTCTTT. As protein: CAEAGQGAFGTEAFF.

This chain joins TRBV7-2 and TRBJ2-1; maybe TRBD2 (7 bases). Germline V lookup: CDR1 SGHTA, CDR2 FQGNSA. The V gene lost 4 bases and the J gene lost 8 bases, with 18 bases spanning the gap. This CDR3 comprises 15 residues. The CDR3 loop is CASSSIGGGIYEQFF. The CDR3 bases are TGTGCCAGCAGCTCAATAGGGGGGGGTATATATGAGCAGTTCTTC.

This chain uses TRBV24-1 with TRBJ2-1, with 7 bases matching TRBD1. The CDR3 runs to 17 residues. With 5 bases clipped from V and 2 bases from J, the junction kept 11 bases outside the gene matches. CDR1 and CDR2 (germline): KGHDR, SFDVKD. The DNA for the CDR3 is TGTGCCACCAGTGGGCCAGGGCAGGGGGAAACCTACAATGAGCAGTTCTTC. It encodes CATSGPGQGETYNEQFF.

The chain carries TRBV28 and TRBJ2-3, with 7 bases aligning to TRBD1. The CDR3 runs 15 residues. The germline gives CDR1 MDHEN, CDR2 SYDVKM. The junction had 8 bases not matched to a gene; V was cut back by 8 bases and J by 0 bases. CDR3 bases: TGTGCCAGCGGACAGGCAGGAGTTAGCACAGATACGCAGTATTTT. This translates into CASGQAGVSTDTQYF.

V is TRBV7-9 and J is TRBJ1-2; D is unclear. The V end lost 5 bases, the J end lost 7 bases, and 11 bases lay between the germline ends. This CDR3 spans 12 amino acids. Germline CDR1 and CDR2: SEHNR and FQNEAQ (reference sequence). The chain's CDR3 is CASSVDNLGYTF. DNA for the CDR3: TGTGCCAGCAGCGTAGACAATCTTGGCTACACCTTC. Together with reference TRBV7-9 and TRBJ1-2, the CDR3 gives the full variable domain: DTGVSQNPRHKITKRGQNVTFRCDPISEHNRLYWYRQTLGQGPEFLTYFQNEAQLEKSRLLSDRFSAERPKGSFSTLEIQRTEQGDSAMYLCASSVDNLGYTFGSGTRLTVV.

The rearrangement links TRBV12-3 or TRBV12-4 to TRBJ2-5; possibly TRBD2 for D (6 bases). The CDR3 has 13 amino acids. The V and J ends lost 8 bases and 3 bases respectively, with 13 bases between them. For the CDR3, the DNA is TGTGCCAGCCGGGGGACTCAAGAAGAGACCCAGTACTTC. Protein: CASRGTQEETQYF.

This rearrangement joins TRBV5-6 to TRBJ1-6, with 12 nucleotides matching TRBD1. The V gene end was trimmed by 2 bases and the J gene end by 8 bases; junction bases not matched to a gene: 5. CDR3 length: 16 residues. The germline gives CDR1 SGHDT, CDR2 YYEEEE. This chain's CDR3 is CASSLRDRGLHSPLHF. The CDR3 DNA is TGTGCCAGCAGCTTACGGGACAGGGGGCTTCATTCACCCCTCCACTTT.

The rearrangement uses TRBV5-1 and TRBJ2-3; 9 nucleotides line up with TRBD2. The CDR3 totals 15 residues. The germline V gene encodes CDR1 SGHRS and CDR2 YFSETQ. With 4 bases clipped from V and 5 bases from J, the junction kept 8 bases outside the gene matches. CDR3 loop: CASSPAGGPLDTQYF. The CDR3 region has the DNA TGCGCCAGCAGCCCTGCGGGAGGGCCTCTAGATACGCAGTATTTT.

The CDR3 bases are TGTGCCAGCAGCCCCCATGGACAGGGGTTCGCTGAAGCTTTCTTT. Translated, it gives CASSPHGQGFAEAFF. V and J are TRBV7-3 and TRBJ1-1; 9 bases align to TRBD1. The CDR3 covers 15 residues. V was clipped by 5 bases and J by 6 bases; unmatched bases: 10. The V gene's germline CDR1 is SGHTA and CDR2 FQGTGA.

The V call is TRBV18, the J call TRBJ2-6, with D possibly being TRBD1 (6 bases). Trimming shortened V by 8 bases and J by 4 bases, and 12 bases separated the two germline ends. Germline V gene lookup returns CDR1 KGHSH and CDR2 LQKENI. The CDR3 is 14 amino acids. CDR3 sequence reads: CASATGSGANVLTF. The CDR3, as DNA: TGTGCCAGCGCAACAGGGTCAGGGGCCAACGTCCTGACTTTC.

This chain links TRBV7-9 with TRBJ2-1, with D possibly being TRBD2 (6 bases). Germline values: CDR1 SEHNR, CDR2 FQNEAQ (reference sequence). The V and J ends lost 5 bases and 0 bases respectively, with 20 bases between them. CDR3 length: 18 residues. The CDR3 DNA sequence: TGTGCCAGCAGCGACTTCCCGGGAGTTTGGGGCTCCTACAATGAGCAGTTCTTC. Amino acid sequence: CASSDFPGVWGSYNEQFF.

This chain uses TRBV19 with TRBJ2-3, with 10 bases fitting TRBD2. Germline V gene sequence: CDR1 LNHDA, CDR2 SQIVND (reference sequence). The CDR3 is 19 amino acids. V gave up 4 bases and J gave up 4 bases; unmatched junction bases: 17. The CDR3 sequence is CASSTSPFLLAGDPDTQYF. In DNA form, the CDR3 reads TGTGCCAGTAGTACTTCCCCTTTTTTGCTAGCGGGAGACCCAGATACGCAGTATTTT.

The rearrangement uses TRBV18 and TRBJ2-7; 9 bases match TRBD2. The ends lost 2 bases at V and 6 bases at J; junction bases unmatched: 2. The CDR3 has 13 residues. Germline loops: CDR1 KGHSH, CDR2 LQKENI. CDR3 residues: CASSPVLAGEQYF. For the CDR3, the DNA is TGTGCCAGCTCACCAGTACTAGCGGGCGAGCAGTACTTC. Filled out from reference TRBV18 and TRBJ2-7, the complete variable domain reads NAGVMQNPRHLVRRRGQEARLRCSPMKGHSHVYWYRQLPEEGLKFMVYLQKENIIDESGMPKERFSAEFPKEGPSILRIQQVVRGDSAAYFCASSPVLAGEQYFGPGTRLTVT.

CDR3 nucleotide sequence: TGTGCCATCAGCGTGGACAGGTTGGGATCACCCCTCCACTTT. Its protein is CAISVDRLGSPLHF. This chain uses TRBV10-3 with TRBJ1-6; 7 nucleotides line up with TRBD1. CDR1 and CDR2 from the germline V gene are ENHRY and SYGVKD. The CDR3 loop spans 14 amino acids. The junction had 9 bases not matched to a gene; V was cut back by 6 bases and J by 10 bases.

CDR3 in DNA: TGTGCCAGTAGTATTACGGGAGTTCAGGAGACCCAGTACTTC. Encoded protein: CASSITGVQETQYF. This sequence joins TRBV19 and TRBJ2-5, with a tentative D call TRBD2 (6 bases). The V gene lost 3 bases and the J gene lost 5 bases, with 13 bases spanning the gap. Germline V gene data show CDR1 as LNHDA and CDR2 as SQIVND (reference sequence). The length of the CDR3 is 14 residues.

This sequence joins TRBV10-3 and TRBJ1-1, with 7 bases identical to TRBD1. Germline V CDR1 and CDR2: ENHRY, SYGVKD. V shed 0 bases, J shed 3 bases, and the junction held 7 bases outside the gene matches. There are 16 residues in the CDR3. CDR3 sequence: CAISESDRLRDTEAFF. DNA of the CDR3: TGTGCCATCAGTGAGTCGGACAGGCTAAGAGACACTGAAGCTTTCTTT.

The chain's CDR3 is CASSHAGGTDYEQYF. Here the CDR3 DNA reads TGTGCCAGCAGCCACGCAGGCGGGACAGACTACGAGCAGTACTTC. The J gene is TRBJ2-7, the V gene TRBV3-1 (or the pseudogene TRBV3-2), with D possibly being TRBD1 (7 bases). From germline, CDR1 is LGHDT and CDR2 YNNKEL (reference sequence). Deletions cut 3 bases from V and 3 bases from J, with 15 bases between. This CDR3 spans 15 amino acids.

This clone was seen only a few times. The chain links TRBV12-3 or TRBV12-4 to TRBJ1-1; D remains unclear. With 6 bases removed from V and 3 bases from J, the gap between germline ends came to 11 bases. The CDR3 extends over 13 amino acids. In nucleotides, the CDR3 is TGTGCCAGCAGCCTCGGGAAGTACACTGAAGCTTTCTTT. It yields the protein CASSLGKYTEAFF.

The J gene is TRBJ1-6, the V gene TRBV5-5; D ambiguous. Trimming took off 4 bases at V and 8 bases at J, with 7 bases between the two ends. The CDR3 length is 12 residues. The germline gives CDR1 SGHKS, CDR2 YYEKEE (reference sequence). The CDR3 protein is CASSPRYSPLHF. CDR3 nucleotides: TGTGCCAGCAGCCCCCGGTATTCACCCCTCCACTTT.